A single sample is the source of the 31 T cell receptor beta chains below, sequenced in a study of cytomegalovirus exposure and HLA in healthy donors. 13 Jbeta primers and 60 Vbeta primers were used for the PCR. Repertoires were generated with immunoSEQ multiplex PCR, while TCRdb's copy carries only in-frame clones and drops some. The table includes under 150,000 clones, 65% to 85% detected once. The sample was PBMCs. These receptors all come from a boy younger than 18 in good health and CMV-seronegative.

A note on this clone: An end of the junction differs from the germline gene, which may be a read error. This chain uses TRBV5-4 with TRBJ2-5; 10 nucleotides agree with TRBD2. CDR3 length: 18 residues. The V gene's germline CDR1 is SGHNT and CDR2 YYREEE (reference sequence). CDR3 region: CASSLVFGLAGVREAQYF. The CDR3 DNA is TGTGCCAGCAGCTTGGTATTTGGTCTAGCGGGAGTACGAGAGGCCCAGTACTTC.

The rearrangement uses TRBV11-2 and TRBJ2-3, with 8 bases lining up with TRBD1. After removal of 1 base from V and 6 bases from J, the junction contained 6 bases not matched to a gene. Germline V CDR1 and CDR2: SGHAT, FQNNGV. The CDR3 runs 15 residues. The CDR3 DNA reads as TGTGCCAGCAGCTTAGTGGGACAGGAGTTTGATACGCAGTATTTT. Residues: CASSLVGQEFDTQYF.

This chain links TRBV4-3 with TRBJ2-7, with 12 nucleotides matching TRBD2. V lost 1 base to trimming and J lost 2 bases; unmatched junction nucleotides: 3. Germline V CDR1 and CDR2: LGHNA, YSLEER. The CDR3 is 16 amino acids. CDR3 amino acids: CASSQGTSGNPYEQYF. The CDR3, as DNA: TGCGCCAGCAGCCAAGGGACTAGCGGGAACCCCTACGAGCAGTACTTC.

The chain links TRBV5-6 to TRBJ2-1, with 9 bases fitting TRBD1. The germline gives CDR1 SGHDT, CDR2 YYEEEE. The CDR3 contains 14 residues. After removal of 6 bases from V and 6 bases from J, the junction contained 7 bases not matched to a gene. CDR3 sequence: CASTPGQGFNEQFF. CDR3 bases: TGTGCCAGCACCCCGGGACAGGGATTCAATGAGCAGTTCTTC.

Written as DNA, the CDR3 is TGTGCCAGCAGAGACGGGACAGGGGCCTCCTACGAGCAGTACTTC. Amino acids: CASRDGTGASYEQYF. This sequence joins TRBV6-1 and TRBJ2-7; 10 positions match TRBD1. The J segment lost 0 bases and the V segment lost 6 bases, leaving 5 bases of the junction unmatched. The germline CDR1 and CDR2 sequences are MNHNS and SASEGT. The CDR3 spans 15 residues.

J is TRBJ2-4 and V is TRBV2; D uncertain. This CDR3 comprises 13 residues. CDR1 and CDR2 (germline): SNHLY, FYNNEI. Trimming took off 1 base at V and 6 bases at J, with 7 bases between the two ends. In DNA form, the CDR3 reads TGTGCCAGCAGTGAAGTGGCAGGAAACATTCAGTACTTC. Translated, it gives CASSEVAGNIQYF.

The rearrangement uses TRBV28 and TRBJ2-1, with 11 nucleotides matching TRBD2. CDR3 length: 18 residues. Germline-derived CDR1 and CDR2 are MDHEN and SYDVKM. V shed 5 bases, J shed 2 bases, and the junction held 11 bases outside the gene matches. Here the CDR3 reads CASSPPGLAEITYNEQFF. DNA for the CDR3: TGTGCCAGCAGTCCCCCGGGACTAGCGGAGATTACCTACAATGAGCAGTTCTTC.

The chain combines TRBV5-4 with TRBJ2-1; the match to TRBD2 covers 8 bases. With V trimmed by 4 bases and J by 4 bases, 10 bases remained unmatched. CDR1 and CDR2 (germline): SGHNT, YYREEE (reference sequence). This CDR3 contains 16 residues. CDR3 DNA sequence: TGTGCCAGCAGCCCGGACGGGGGGGCCGGGTACAATGAGCAGTTCTTC. This encodes CASSPDGGAGYNEQFF.

V and J are TRBV6-4 and TRBJ1-1; no definite D call. Per the germline V gene, CDR1 is MRHNA and CDR2 is SNTAGT. The V and J ends lost 7 bases and 4 bases respectively, with 13 bases between them. The CDR3 is made up of 13 amino acids. The CDR3 protein is CASISNEGTEAFF. The CDR3 DNA is TGTGCCAGCATCTCAAATGAGGGCACTGAAGCTTTCTTT.

This chain connects TRBV11-3 to TRBJ2-1; 9 positions match TRBD2. CDR1 is SGHNT, CDR2 YENEEA, per germline. The CDR3 consists of 15 residues. V was clipped by 3 bases and J by 3 bases; unmatched bases: 3. The CDR3 reads CASSFGREGYNEQFF. CDR3 nucleotide sequence: TGTGCCAGCAGCTTCGGGCGGGAGGGCTACAATGAGCAGTTCTTC.

This clone is a singleton in its sample. The chain employs TRBV4-1 and TRBJ2-7, with a possible D match to TRBD1 (6 bases). V was pared by 2 bases and J by 5 bases, with 16 bases between. This CDR3 spans 15 amino acids. Germline V CDR1 and CDR2: MGHRA, YSYEKL. CDR3 sequence reads: CASSQRGQGSHEQYF. The CDR3 DNA reads TGCGCCAGCAGCCAAAGGGGACAAGGGTCGCACGAGCAGTACTTC.

This chain joins TRBV6-1 and TRBJ1-2; tentatively, D is TRBD1 (5 bases). This CDR3 has 13 residues. V lost 1 base and J lost 12, with 15 bases in between. Germline V gives CDR1 MNHNS, CDR2 SASEGT. CDR3 bases: TGTGCCAGCAGTGAAGATAACCTTCGGGGGAACACCTTC. This translates into CASSEDNLRGNTF.

This rearrangement joins TRBV27 to TRBJ2-3; D not certain. Between the trimmed V and J ends, which lost 5 bases and 2 bases, there was a span of 11 bases. The germline gives CDR1 MNHEY, CDR2 SMNVEV (reference sequence). The CDR3 extends over 14 amino acids. CDR3 region: CASSLLPLTDTQYF. CDR3 bases: TGTGCCAGCAGTCTACTACCACTCACAGATACGCAGTATTTT.

The chain couples TRBV2 to TRBJ1-3, with a possible D match to TRBD1 (6 bases). The CDR3 length is 17 residues. The germline V gene encodes CDR1 SNHLY and CDR2 FYNNEI. The V end was cut by 6 bases, the J end by 4 bases, with 22 bases between. CDR3 sequence: CASSDPPTGPSGNTIYF. The CDR3 DNA reads as TGTGCCAGCAGCGATCCCCCGACAGGACCATCGGGAAACACCATATATTTT.

This clone was detected only once. The chain couples TRBV7-3 to TRBJ2-2; TRBD1 agrees at 7 bases. The CDR3 is 15 residues long. V lost 4 bases to trimming and J lost 5 bases; unmatched junction nucleotides: 7. Germline V CDR1 and CDR2: SGHTA, FQGTGA. For the CDR3, the DNA is TGTGCCAGCAGCTCAGCCGGGACAGTTACCGGGGAGCTGTTTTTT. Translating it yields CASSSAGTVTGELFF.

The chain couples TRBV2 to TRBJ2-1; the D is unclear. Germline CDR1 and CDR2: SNHLY and FYNNEI. The CDR3 length is 11 residues. V dropped 4 bases and J dropped 6 bases, with 4 bases sitting between them. The CDR3 coding sequence is TGTGCCAGCAGTGTGGCCAATGAGCAGTTCTTC. It translates to CASSVANEQFF.

V gene TRBV7-6 combines with J gene TRBJ2-3, with D maybe TRBD1 (6 bases). The CDR3 extends over 14 amino acids. CDR1 SGHVS and CDR2 FNYEAQ come from the germline V gene. V was trimmed by 3 bases and J by 0 bases, leaving 7 bases between them. CDR3 nucleotide sequence: TGTGCCAGCAGCTTGGGGGCAAGCACAGATACGCAGTATTTT. Its protein is CASSLGASTDTQYF.

The chain combines TRBV5-1 with TRBJ2-2; 7 bases match TRBD2. V was pared by 4 bases and J by 8 bases, with 8 bases of the junction left unmatched. The germline V gene has CDR1 SGHRS and CDR2 YFSETQ. The CDR3 covers 14 residues. The CDR3 sequence is CASSPGREAGELFF. CDR3 DNA: TGCGCCAGCAGCCCGGGGAGGGAGGCTGGGGAGCTGTTTTTT.

The chain recombines TRBV27 with TRBJ1-1, with D tentatively TRBD1 (5 bases). The CDR3 consists of 14 residues. V lost 2 bases and J 3 bases, leaving 10 bases between the germline ends. Germline loops: CDR1 MNHEY, CDR2 SMNVEV (reference sequence). CDR3 sequence: CASSLRQGYTEAFF. The CDR3 coding sequence is TGTGCCAGCAGTTTAAGGCAGGGATACACTGAAGCTTTCTTT.

V usage is TRBV25-1 and J usage is TRBJ2-1, with a tentative D call TRBD2 (7 bases). V shed 6 bases and J shed 7 bases, with 13 bases lying between them. The CDR3 extends over 13 amino acids. The germline V gene encodes CDR1 MGHDK and CDR2 SYGVNS. Here the CDR3 reads CASRPGGQNEQFF. CDR3 bases: TGTGCCAGCAGACCCGGGGGGCAGAATGAGCAGTTCTTC. Based on the CDR3 plus reference TRBV25-1 and TRBJ2-1, the full variable domain is EADIYQTPRYLVIGTGKKITLECSQTMGHDKMYWYQQDPGMELHLIHYSYGVNSTEKGDLSSESTVSRIRTEHFPLTLESARPSHTSQYLCASRPGGQNEQFFGPGTRLTVL.

To note about this clone: The limits of the CDR3 on the DNA are not certain, so only TCRdb's listed CDR3 is given. The chain employs TRBV19 and TRBJ1-1; the D call of TRBD1 is as the table states it, not checked on the DNA. Germline loops: CDR1 LNHDA, CDR2 SQIVND (reference sequence). The CDR3 spans 15 residues, counting both ends. CDR3 protein: CASSILAVTGTEAFF.

The rearrangement links TRBV9 to TRBJ1-1, with a tentative D call TRBD1 (6 bases). CDR1 SGDLS and CDR2 YYNGEE come from the germline V gene. The V end was cut by 0 bases, the J end by 5 bases, with 20 bases between. CDR3 length equals 17 residues. The CDR3 here is CASSVGRAGVVRTEAFF. CDR3 coding DNA: TGTGCCAGCAGCGTAGGACGGGCAGGGGTTGTGCGGACTGAAGCTTTCTTT. The whole variable domain, remainder taken from reference TRBV9 and TRBJ1-1, is DSGVTQTPKHLITATGQRVTLRCSPRSGDLSVYWYQQSLDQGLQFLIQYYNGEERAKGNILERFSAQQFPDLHSELNLSSLELGDSALYFCASSVGRAGVVRTEAFFGQGTRLTVV.

In DNA form, the CDR3 reads TGTGCCAGGAGGACAGGGTCTTTGAACACTGAAGCTTTCTTT. Translating gives CARRTGSLNTEAFF. The chain carries TRBV2 and TRBJ1-1, with 8 positions matching TRBD1. There are 14 residues in the CDR3. Losses at the gene ends were 9 bases for V and 0 bases for J; bases not matched to a gene: 6. CDR1 is SNHLY and CDR2 is FYNNEI in the germline V gene.

In this sample, this clone turned up once. The V call is TRBV30, the J call TRBJ1-4; TRBD1 matches 8 bases. Germline loops: CDR1 GTSNPN, CDR2 SVGIG (reference sequence). CDR3 size: 14 residues. V was clipped by 3 bases and J by 8 bases; unmatched bases: 8. CDR3 loop: CAWRGPGGREKLFF. The CDR3 DNA is TGTGCCTGGAGGGGTCCAGGGGGCCGGGAAAAACTGTTTTTT.

This chain joins TRBV6-1 and TRBJ1-1; no clear D gene. V lost 10 bases, J lost 4 bases, and 13 bases lay in between. Germline CDR1 MNHNS, CDR2 SASEGT. The CDR3 runs to 12 residues. CDR3 in DNA: TGTGCCACCCGGGGAGTGCTCACTGAAGCTTTCTTT. Translation: CATRGVLTEAFF.

The V and J genes are TRBV2 and TRBJ2-1; 14 nucleotides match TRBD2. Losses at the gene ends were 6 bases for V and 8 bases for J; bases not matched to a gene: 6. Germline-derived CDR1 and CDR2 are SNHLY and FYNNEI. This CDR3 comprises 15 residues. The CDR3 protein is CASSQTSGRADEQFF. CDR3 DNA: TGTGCCAGCAGCCAGACTAGCGGGAGGGCGGATGAGCAGTTCTTC.

V and J are TRBV15 and TRBJ1-4, with a tentative D call TRBD1 (5 bases). The CDR3 totals 15 residues. From germline, CDR1 is LNHNV and CDR2 YYDKDF (reference sequence). Deletions cut 0 bases from V and 8 bases from J, with 13 bases between. CDR3 sequence reads: CATSRDGQGFEKLFF. The CDR3 nucleotides read TGTGCCACCAGCAGAGATGGCCAGGGCTTCGAAAAACTGTTTTTT.

This clone was detected only a few times. At one end the junction does not follow the germline gene, possibly because of a read error. J is TRBJ2-7 and V is TRBV6-6; 14 bases match TRBD2. This CDR3 is built from 16 residues. Per germline, CDR1 MNHNY and CDR2 SVGAGI (reference sequence). The CDR3 reads CASSDSRTSGRNEQYF. The CDR3 DNA is TGTGCCAGCAGTGACTCGAGGACTAGCGGGAGGAACGAGCAGTACTTC.

This clone was observed a handful of times. The chain carries TRBV30 and TRBJ1-1; no definite D call. Germline CDR1 reads GTSNPN; CDR2 reads SVGIG (reference sequence). Trimming shortened V by 8 bases and J by 4 bases, and 11 bases separated the two germline ends. This CDR3 spans 11 amino acids. CDR3 sequence: CARTLGTEAFF. CDR3 nucleotide sequence: TGTGCCAGGACGCTAGGCACTGAAGCTTTCTTT.

In nucleotides, the CDR3 is TGCGCCAGCAGCGCAGACAGGGGAACTGAAGCTTTCTTT. Amino acids: CASSADRGTEAFF. The rearrangement links TRBV5-1 to TRBJ1-1, with 8 nucleotides matching TRBD1. J was trimmed by 5 bases and V by 4 bases; bases with no gene match: 4. The CDR3 consists of 13 residues. In germline, CDR1 is SGHRS, CDR2 YFSETQ.

The CDR3 loop is CAWSVRRVNTEAFF. In DNA, the CDR3 is TGTGCCTGGAGTGTACGGAGGGTGAACACTGAAGCTTTCTTT. V and J are TRBV30 and TRBJ1-1; D is unresolved. Germline CDR1 and CDR2: GTSNPN and SVGIG (reference sequence). V lost 0 bases and J lost 0, with 8 bases in between. This CDR3 is 14 amino acids long.